This is a list of T cell receptor beta chains from one sample in a study of graft-versus-host responses after intestinal transplantation. Libraries were prepared by immunoSEQ multiplex PCR; TCRdb keeps only in-frame clonotypes and omits some of them. The repertoire consists of around 26,000 clones, with roughly 95% occurring once and the leading ten covering about 0.55%. The sample here was PBMCs, taken 156 days after intestinal transplant. The receptor set was obtained from a human patient who received an intestinal transplant, so some T cells may come from the graft donor. Each CDR3 is given with its conserved first and last residue. The D gene is left open where the match is weak. Some rows mark clone size as missing; the rest say once, few, many or name a class of expanded clone.

TRBD1	TRBJ1-3	TRBV4-2	14	NA	CASSKQGLENTIYF	TGTGCCAGCAGCAAACAGGGGCTCGAAAACACCATATATTTT
NA	TRBJ1-6	TRBV11-2	16	NA	CASSPGGSSYNSPLHF	TGTGCCAGCAGCCCTGGGGGGAGCTCCTATAATTCACCCCTCCACTTT
NA	TRBJ1-2	TRBV10-3	12	few	CAISGTNYGYTF	TGTGCCATCAGTGGGACAAACTATGGCTACACCTTC
NA	TRBJ1-4	TRBV6-4	16	NA	CASSGHGGLLNEKLFF	TGTGCCAGCAGTGGCCATGGTGGGCTACTTAATGAAAAACTGTTTTTT
NA	TRBJ2-5	TRBV7-9	15	once	CASSSDTEYQETQYF	TGTGCCAGCAGCTCAGACACTGAGTACCAAGAGACCCAGTACTTC
TRBD1	TRBJ1-2	TRBV7-2	15	NA	CASSPGQGANYGYTF	TGTGCCAGCAGCCCTGGACAGGGAGCTAACTATGGCTACACCTTC
NA	TRBJ1-6	TRBV7-2	12	once	CASSHSNSPLHF	TGTGCCAGCTCGCACAGCAATTCACCCCTCCACTTT
TRBD2	TRBJ2-1	TRBV7-8	16	NA	CASTITPTSGYNEQFF	TGTGCCAGCACCATTACCCCGACTAGCGGATACAATGAGCAGTTCTTC
NA	TRBJ1-5	TRBV19	12	once	CASSIGLQPQHF	TGTGCCAGTAGTATAGGGCTTCAACCCCAGCATTTT
NA	TRBJ1-1	TRBV18	14	NA	CASSPDSGDTEAFF	TGTGCCAGCTCTCCAGACAGCGGGGACACTGAAGCTTTCTTT
TRBD1	TRBJ2-3	TRBV7-9	17	once	CASSFRDRGRGTDTQYF	TGTGCCAGCAGCTTCCGGGACAGGGGACGGGGCACAGATACGCAGTATTTT
TRBD2	TRBJ2-1	TRBV19	15	NA	CASSRRGGNYNEQFF	TGTGCCAGTAGTAGACGGGGGGGCAACTACAATGAGCAGTTCTTC
NA	TRBJ1-5	TRBV6-9	14	NA	CASSYLQVTGPQHF	TGTGCCAGCAGTTACTTACAGGTTACAGGGCCCCAGCATTTT
NA	TRBJ2-5	TRBV5-1	13	NA	CASSSSDQETQYF	TGCGCCAGCAGCTCTAGCGACCAAGAGACCCAGTACTTC
TRBD1	TRBJ2-1	TRBV4-1	14	NA	CASSQEQGVPEQFF	TGCGCCAGCAGCCAAGAACAGGGGGTTCCTGAGCAGTTCTTC
TRBD2	TRBJ2-7	TRBV4-3	16	NA	CASSQFLLAGKYEQYF	TGCGCCAGCAGCCAATTTTTGCTAGCGGGAAAGTACGAGCAGTACTTC
TRBD2	TRBJ2-5	TRBV19	14	NA	CASSIASGRETQYF	TGTGCCAGTAGTATCGCGAGCGGGAGAGAGACCCAGTACTTC
TRBD1	TRBJ2-5	TRBV7-3	17	NA	CASSPGTGFSGGETQYF	TGTGCCAGCAGCCCTGGGACAGGGTTCTCTGGGGGAGAGACCCAGTACTTC
NA	TRBJ2-7	TRBV6-5	12	NA	CASSEAPGEQYF	TGTGCCAGCAGTGAAGCCCCGGGGGAGCAGTACTTC
NA	TRBJ2-3	TRBV2	12	NA	CASSGPPDTQYF	TGTGCCAGCAGTGGCCCCCCAGATACGCAGTATTTT
NA	TRBJ2-7	TRBV20-1	10	NA	CSATNYEQYF	TGCAGTGCTACAAACTACGAGCAGTACTTC
NA	TRBJ2-7	TRBV27	13	once	CASSFSQELEQYF	TGTGCCAGCAGTTTTAGCCAGGAACTCGAGCAGTACTTC
NA	TRBJ2-1	TRBV6-4	16	NA	CASSTVPLLWYNEQFF	TGTGCCAGCAGTACCGTTCCGCTACTTTGGTACAATGAGCAGTTCTTC
NA	TRBJ2-7	TRBV29-1	11	NA	CSVESSYEQYF	TGCAGCGTTGAAAGTTCCTACGAGCAGTACTTC
TRBD2	TRBJ2-3	TRBV2	13	NA	CASWPGGQDTQYF	TGTGCCAGCTGGCCGGGAGGGCAGGATACGCAGTATTTT
NA	TRBJ2-3	TRBV7-3	14	NA	CASSGVGFSDTQYF	TGTGCCAGCAGCGGGGTTGGGTTTTCTGATACGCAGTATTTT
NA	TRBJ2-3	TRBV7-9	15	NA	CASSLMLVGTDTQYF	TGTGCCAGCAGCTTAATGCTAGTGGGCACAGATACGCAGTATTTT
NA	TRBJ2-1	TRBV27	13	NA	CASSLDFGNEQFF	TGTGCCAGCAGTTTAGACTTCGGGAATGAGCAGTTCTTC
TRBD2	TRBJ2-5	TRBV7-2	15	NA	CASSLLQTSSETQYF	TGTGCCAGCAGCTTACTTCAGACTAGCTCTGAGACCCAGTACTTC
NA	TRBJ2-5	TRBV5-1	17	once	CASSLFLGEGPQETQYF	TGCGCCAGCAGCTTGTTCCTCGGAGAGGGGCCCCAAGAGACCCAGTACTTC
TRBD2	TRBJ2-5	TRBV6-1	14	NA	CAHTPSEAGETQYF	TGTGCCCACACACCCAGCGAAGCGGGGGAGACCCAGTACTTC
TRBD2	TRBJ2-1	TRBV4-1	16	NA	CASSPPRGRASNEQFF	TGCGCCAGCAGCCCTCCACGCGGGAGGGCTTCCAATGAGCAGTTCTTC
NA	TRBJ2-7	TRBV27	12	NA	CASSPTPLEQYF	TGTGCCAGCAGTCCTACCCCCCTCGAGCAGTACTTC
TRBD1	TRBJ1-2	TRBV11-2	17	NA	CASSPSRDRRRPYGYTF	TGTGCCAGCAGCCCGTCCCGGGACAGGAGGAGGCCCTATGGCTACACCTTC
TRBD1	TRBJ1-6	TRBV28	13	once	CAREGQRNSPLHF	TGTGCCAGGGAGGGACAGAGGAATTCACCCCTCCACTTT
TRBD2	TRBJ2-1	TRBV13	14	NA	CASSPTTSPNEQFF	TGTGCCAGCAGCCCTACGACTAGCCCCAATGAGCAGTTCTTC
NA	TRBJ1-2	TRBV21-1	13	few	CASSNRGDYGYTF	TGTGCCAGCAGCAACAGGGGGGACTATGGCTACACCTTC
NA	TRBJ2-7	TRBV30	13	NA	CAWSQGHSYEQYF	TGTGCCTGGAGCCAAGGACATTCCTACGAGCAGTACTTC
NA	TRBJ2-7	TRBV7-8	14	NA	CASSLEGFTYEQYF	TGTGCCAGCAGCTTAGAAGGTTTTACCTACGAGCAGTACTTC
NA	TRBJ1-1	TRBV7-8	13	NA	CASSSAGDTEAFF	TGTGCCAGCAGCTCGGCAGGGGACACTGAAGCTTTCTTT
TRBD1	TRBJ2-1	TRBV13	16	NA	CASSLEDRGTYNEQFF	TGTGCCAGCAGCTTAGAAGACAGGGGAACTTACAATGAGCAGTTCTTC
TRBD1	TRBJ1-5	TRBV2	15	NA	CASSARQGLDQPQHF	TGTGCCAGCAGCGCCCGACAGGGCCTGGATCAGCCCCAGCATTTT
TRBD1	TRBJ1-6	TRBV19	12	NA	CAIGQGGSPLHF	TGTGCCATAGGACAGGGAGGGTCACCCCTCCACTTT
TRBD2	TRBJ2-1	TRBV4-2	15	once	CASSLRLAGYNEQFF	TGTGCCAGCAGCCTTAGACTAGCGGGGTACAATGAGCAGTTCTTC
TRBD1	TRBJ2-1	TRBV6-4	15	NA	CASSDSTGGGNEQFF	TGTGCCAGCAGTGACTCGACAGGGGGAGGGAATGAGCAGTTCTTC
NA	TRBJ2-3	TRBV6-4	16	NA	CASSDSPGAVTDTQYF	TGTGCCAGCAGTGACTCACCGGGAGCGGTAACAGATACGCAGTATTTT
NA	TRBJ1-2	TRBV14	13	NA	CASSPTGLNGYTF	TGTGCCAGCAGCCCGACAGGCCTAAATGGCTACACCTTC
NA	TRBJ2-7	TRBV2	13	NA	CASSEARAVEQYF	TGTGCCAGCAGTGAAGCGCGGGCGGTCGAGCAGTACTTC
TRBD1	TRBJ1-1	TRBV9	15	NA	CASSRSQGSNTEAFF	TGTGCCAGCAGCCGTTCACAGGGGTCGAACACTGAAGCTTTCTTT
NA	TRBJ1-4	TRBV28	13	NA	CASSRTANEKLFF	TGTGCCAGCAGTAGGACAGCGAATGAAAAACTGTTTTTT
TRBD1	TRBJ2-7	TRBV19	14	NA	CASSIGTGNYEQYF	TGTGCCAGTAGTATAGGGACAGGGAACTACGAGCAGTACTTC
NA	TRBJ1-2	TRBV28	12	once	CASSLWGFGYTF	TGTGCCAGCAGTTTATGGGGTTTTGGCTACACCTTC
NA	TRBJ2-1	TRBV7-6	15	NA	CASSSRHTIYNEQFF	TGTGCCAGCAGCTCGAGACATACTATTTACAATGAGCAGTTCTTC
TRBD2	TRBJ2-7	TRBV5-6	14	NA	CASSPGTTSYEQYF	TGTGCCAGCAGCCCCGGGACTACCTCCTACGAGCAGTACTTC
TRBD2	TRBJ2-7	TRBV4-2	17	NA	CASSQEISSGSPYEQYF	TGTGCCAGCAGCCAAGAAATCTCTAGCGGGAGTCCCTACGAGCAGTACTTC
NA	TRBJ2-5	TRBV7-9	16	NA	CASSPQWVALQETQYF	TGTGCCAGCAGTCCCCAATGGGTCGCTCTCCAAGAGACCCAGTACTTC
TRBD1	TRBJ1-5	TRBV16	14	NA	CASRTGFGSQPQHF	TGTGCCAGCCGGACAGGGTTTGGGAGTCAGCCCCAGCATTTT
NA	TRBJ2-7	TRBV11-2	17	NA	CASSLDPGQPSSYEQYF	TGTGCCAGCAGCTTAGATCCAGGACAGCCGAGCTCCTACGAGCAGTACTTC
TRBD1	TRBJ1-1	TRBV27	12	NA	CATRTGNTEAFF	TGTGCCACCAGGACAGGGAACACTGAAGCTTTCTTT
TRBD1	TRBJ1-6	TRBV7-9	15	few	CASSPPGQGLSPLHF	TGTGCCAGCAGCCCCCCGGGACAGGGTCTCTCACCCCTCCACTTT